The 17 T cell receptor beta chains given below trace back to one sample, sequenced in a study of CD8 T cells in Susac syndrome. A quantity of about 0.5 to 1 ug RNA underwent reverse transcription using random hexamers. Via MiXCR, TCRdb re-called the immunoSEQ multiplex PCR reads, giving one row per CDR3 protein. The sample has about 190,000 distinct CDR3 sequences; over 90% are singletons. What was sequenced was CD8+ T cells from PBMCs. These receptors were taken from a human donor with Susac syndrome.

This chain connects TRBV5-1 to TRBJ1-1, with a tentative D call TRBD1 (5 bases). CDR1 and CDR2 (germline): SGHRS, YFSETQ. V was clipped by 0 bases and J by 1 base, with 19 bases between them. The CDR3 is made up of 18 amino acids. The CDR3 loop is CASSLVRSGTPSNTEAFF. Written as DNA, the CDR3 is TGCGCCAGCAGCTTGGTTCGTTCAGGGACCCCATCGAACACTGAAGCTTTCTTT. The full variable domain, its missing parts supplied by reference TRBV5-1 and TRBJ1-1, is KAGVTQTPRYLIKTRGQQVTLSCSPISGHRSVSWYQQTPGQGLQFLFEYFSETQRNKGNFPGRFSGRQFSNSRSEMNVSTLELGDSALYLCASSLVRSGTPSNTEAFFGQGTRLTVV.

This sequence joins TRBV29-1 and TRBJ1-4; D is unresolved. V was trimmed by 2 bases and J by 8 bases, leaving 6 bases between them. Germline-derived CDR1 and CDR2 are SQVTM and ANQGSEA. This CDR3 has 11 amino acids. As DNA, the CDR3 is TGCAGCGTTGAATCGGGCGAAAAACTGTTTTTT. This gives the protein CSVESGEKLFF.

The genes are TRBV29-1 and TRBJ2-1, with D perhaps being TRBD1 or TRBD2 (5 bases each). Germline CDR1 reads SQVTM; CDR2 reads ANQGSEA. The V gene lost 0 bases and the J gene lost 13 bases, with 19 bases spanning the gap. CDR3 length: 14 amino acids. Written as DNA, the CDR3 is TGCAGCGTTGAAGATCAACTACCGGGGCAATTTCAGTTCTTC. It specifies CSVEDQLPGQFQFF.

The V call is TRBV29-1, the J call TRBJ2-1; D is ambiguous. V was cut by 7 bases and J by 9 bases, with 16 bases left in between. The CDR3 has 12 residues. Germline lookup yields CDR1 SQVTM and CDR2 ANQGSEA. The CDR3 spells CSAVWSSVEQFF. The CDR3 region has the DNA TGCAGCGCGGTGTGGAGCAGCGTTGAGCAGTTCTTC.

The CDR3 region has the DNA TGTGCCAGCAGCTTAGGTACAGGGCGCTACGAGCAGTACTTC. It codes for CASSLGTGRYEQYF. This sequence joins TRBV11-2 and TRBJ2-7; possibly TRBD1 for D (6 bases). CDR1 is SGHAT and CDR2 is FQNNGV in the germline V gene. This CDR3 has 14 amino acids. Trimming left V 1 base short and J 3 bases short, with 10 bases between. Supplemented by reference TRBV11-2 and TRBJ2-7, the full variable domain reads EAGVAQSPRYKIIEKRQSVAFWCNPISGHATLYWYQQILGQGPKLLIQFQNNGVVDDSQLPKDRFSAERLKGVDSTLKIQPAKLEDSAVYLCASSLGTGRYEQYFGPGTRLTVT.

This chain uses TRBV18 with TRBJ2-5; D uncertain. Trimming cost V 0 bases and J 2 bases, with 10 bases left between them. The CDR3 is 15 residues long. Germline values: CDR1 KGHSH, CDR2 LQKENI. The CDR3 protein is CASSPPVRLQETQYF. DNA for the CDR3: TGTGCCAGCTCACCACCGGTCAGACTTCAAGAGACCCAGTACTTC.

The chain joins TRBV9 to TRBJ2-6, with 7 bases matching TRBD1. CDR1 and CDR2 (germline): SGDLS, YYNGEE. V was clipped by 3 bases and J by 0 bases; unmatched bases: 3. The CDR3 spans 16 residues. CDR3 in DNA: TGTGCCAGCAGCGGGAACAGGGGCTCTGGGGCCAACGTCCTGACTTTC. Residues: CASSGNRGSGANVLTF.

This clonotype appeared a single time. The rearrangement uses TRBV6-6 and TRBJ1-5; the D gene is possibly TRBD1 (5 bases). The V and J ends lost 7 bases and 1 base respectively, with 5 bases between them. From germline, CDR1 is MNHNY and CDR2 SVGAGI (reference sequence). The CDR3 is 12 residues long. CDR3 sequence: CASNRSNQPQHF. CDR3 nucleotide sequence: TGTGCCAGCAACAGGAGCAATCAGCCCCAGCATTTT.

The chain combines TRBV28 with TRBJ2-5; 7 bases align to TRBD1. After removal of 6 bases from V and 3 bases from J, the junction contained 10 bases not matched to a gene. This CDR3 is 15 amino acids long. The germline CDR1 and CDR2 sequences are MDHEN and SYDVKM. The CDR3 nucleotides read TGTGCCAGCAGCCATAGGGACAGACAAAAAGAGACCCAGTACTTC. Translating it yields CASSHRDRQKETQYF.

The CDR3 sequence is CASSFPRGTGYNEQFF. The CDR3 DNA reads as TGCGCCAGCAGCTTCCCACGCGGGACAGGTTACAATGAGCAGTTCTTC. This sequence joins TRBV4-1 and TRBJ2-1, with 8 nucleotides matching TRBD1. V shed 5 bases and J 4 bases; nucleotides not matched to a gene: 10. This CDR3 is built from 16 residues. CDR1 is MGHRA, CDR2 YSYEKL, per germline.

This chain uses TRBV9 with TRBJ2-1, with TRBD2 matching over 10 bases. Trimming removed 1 base from V and 5 bases from J; junction bases left unmatched: 3. Per germline, CDR1 SGDLS and CDR2 YYNGEE. This CDR3 is 15 amino acids long. CDR3 sequence: CASSVTGLADNEQFF. CDR3 DNA: TGTGCCAGCAGCGTAACTGGACTAGCGGACAATGAGCAGTTCTTC.

The chain links TRBV30 to TRBJ2-3; tentatively, D is TRBD2 (5 bases). Trimming removed 5 bases at V and 4 bases at J, with 10 bases between. The CDR3 sequence is 12 residues long. Germline CDR1 GTSNPN, CDR2 SVGIG (reference sequence). The CDR3 is CAWELVADTQYF. CDR3 nucleotide sequence: TGTGCCTGGGAACTAGTTGCAGATACGCAGTATTTT.

V is TRBV19 and J is TRBJ2-1; D perhaps matches TRBD2 (5 bases). CDR1 is LNHDA, CDR2 SQIVND, per germline (reference sequence). There are 15 residues in the CDR3. Trimming shortened V by 1 base and J by 4 bases, and 11 bases separated the two germline ends. The CDR3 DNA follows: TGTGCCAGTAGTATAGTGAGGGCCGCATACAATGAGCAGTTCTTC. Amino acids: CASSIVRAAYNEQFF.

The rearrangement links TRBV7-8 to TRBJ1-2; tentatively, D is TRBD1 (5 bases). This CDR3 contains 18 residues. Trimming removed 0 bases at V and 4 bases at J, with 21 bases between. Germline V gives CDR1 SGHVS, CDR2 FQNEAQ. CDR3 bases: TGTGCCAGCAGCTTAGCGCCAGGGAGTCCCGATCTAGTCTATGGCTACACCTTC. Translated: CASSLAPGSPDLVYGYTF.

The chain has TRBV29-1 and TRBJ2-5; 7 bases line up with TRBD1. There are 14 residues in the CDR3. The germline CDR1 and CDR2 sequences are SQVTM and ANQGSEA. J gave up 5 bases and V 2 bases, and 8 bases lay outside the gene matches. CDR3 bases: TGCAGCGTTGAACTCAGGGGGAAGGGGGAGACCCAGTACTTC. This gives the protein CSVELRGKGETQYF.

This clonotype was found once. The DNA of the CDR3 is TGTGCCAGCAGCCCCGGTTCCTCTGGCTACACCTTC. Protein: CASSPGSSGYTF. This chain links TRBV13 with TRBJ1-2, with D unclear. This CDR3 region has 12 residues. Trimming stripped 5 bases from V and 7 bases from J, with 11 bases between. CDR1 and CDR2 (germline): PRHDT, FYEKMQ (reference sequence).

The chain links TRBV11-2 to TRBJ2-3; D may be TRBD1 (5 bases). With 1 base removed from V and 1 base from J, the gap between germline ends came to 15 bases. The CDR3 has 17 residues. The germline V gene encodes CDR1 SGHAT and CDR2 FQNNGV. Here the CDR3 DNA reads TGTGCCAGCAGCTTAGGTCAGCAGGGTCCTCGCACAGATACGCAGTATTTT. The encoded protein is CASSLGQQGPRTDTQYF. The entire variable domain, with the rest obtained from reference TRBV11-2 and TRBJ2-3, is as follows: EAGVAQSPRYKIIEKRQSVAFWCNPISGHATLYWYQQILGQGPKLLIQFQNNGVVDDSQLPKDRFSAERLKGVDSTLKIQPAKLEDSAVYLCASSLGQQGPRTDTQYFGPGTRLTVL.